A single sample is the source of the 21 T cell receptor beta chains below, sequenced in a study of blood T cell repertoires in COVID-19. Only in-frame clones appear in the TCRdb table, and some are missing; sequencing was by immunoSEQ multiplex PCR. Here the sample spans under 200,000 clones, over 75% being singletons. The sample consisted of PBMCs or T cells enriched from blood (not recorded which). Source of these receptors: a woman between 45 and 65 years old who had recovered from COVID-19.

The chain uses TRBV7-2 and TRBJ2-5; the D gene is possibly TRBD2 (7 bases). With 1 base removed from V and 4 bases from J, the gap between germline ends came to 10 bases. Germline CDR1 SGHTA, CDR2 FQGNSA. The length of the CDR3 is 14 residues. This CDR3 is CASSLGGGPETQYF. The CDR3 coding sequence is TGTGCCAGCAGCTTAGGGGGGGGCCCAGAGACCCAGTACTTC. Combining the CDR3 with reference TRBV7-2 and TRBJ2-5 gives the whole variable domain GAGVSQSPSNKVTEKGKDVELRCDPISGHTALYWYRQSLGQGLEFLIYFQGNSAPDKSGLPSDRFSAERTGGSVSTLTIQRTQQEDSAVYLCASSLGGGPETQYFGPGTRLLVL.

The CDR3 sequence is CASSLEVTTTGELFF. CDR3 DNA sequence: TGTGCCAGCAGCTTAGAGGTGACTACCACCGGGGAGCTGTTTTTT. This chain joins TRBV11-3 and TRBJ2-2; the D gene is possibly TRBD2 (5 bases). This CDR3 has 15 amino acids. Germline V gives CDR1 SGHNT, CDR2 YENEEA. The V and J ends lost 0 bases and 4 bases respectively, with 9 bases between them.

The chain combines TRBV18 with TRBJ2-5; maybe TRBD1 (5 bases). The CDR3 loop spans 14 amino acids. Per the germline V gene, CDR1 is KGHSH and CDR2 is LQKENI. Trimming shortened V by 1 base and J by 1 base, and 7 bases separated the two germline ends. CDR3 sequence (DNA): TGTGCCAGCTCACCACGTACAGGCCAAGAGACCCAGTACTTC. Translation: CASSPRTGQETQYF.

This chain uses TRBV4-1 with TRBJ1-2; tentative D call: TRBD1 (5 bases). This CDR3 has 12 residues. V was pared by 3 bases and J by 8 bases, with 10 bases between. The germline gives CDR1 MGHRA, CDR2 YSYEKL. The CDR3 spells CASSHGGGGYTF. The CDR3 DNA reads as TGCGCCAGCAGCCACGGGGGAGGAGGCTACACCTTC.

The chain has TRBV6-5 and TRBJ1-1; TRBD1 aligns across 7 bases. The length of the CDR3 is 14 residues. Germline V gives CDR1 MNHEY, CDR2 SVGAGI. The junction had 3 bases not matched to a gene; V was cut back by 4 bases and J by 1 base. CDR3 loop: CASSSGTANTEAFF. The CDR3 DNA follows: TGTGCCAGCAGTTCCGGGACAGCGAACACTGAAGCTTTCTTT.

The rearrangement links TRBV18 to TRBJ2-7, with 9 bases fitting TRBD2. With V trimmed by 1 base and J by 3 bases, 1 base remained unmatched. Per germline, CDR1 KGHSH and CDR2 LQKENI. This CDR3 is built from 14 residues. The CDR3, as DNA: TGTGCCAGCTCACCACTAGCGGGGGACTACGAGCAGTACTTC. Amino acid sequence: CASSPLAGDYEQYF.

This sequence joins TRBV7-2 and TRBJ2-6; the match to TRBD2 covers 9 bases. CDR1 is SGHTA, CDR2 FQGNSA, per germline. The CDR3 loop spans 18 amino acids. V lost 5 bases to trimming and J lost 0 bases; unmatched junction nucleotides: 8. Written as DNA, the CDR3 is TGTGCCAGCAGCCCGAGGCCTAGCGGGGCCTCTGGGGCCAACGTCCTGACTTTC. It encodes CASSPRPSGASGANVLTF.

This chain's CDR3 is CASSFIGDYGYTF. The CDR3 region has the DNA TGTGCCAGCAGTTTTATAGGGGACTATGGCTACACCTTC. The V call is TRBV12-3 or TRBV12-4, the J call TRBJ1-2; D is possibly TRBD1 (5 bases). CDR3 length: 13 residues. V gave up 3 bases and J gave up 3 bases, with 8 bases separating them.

The CDR3 DNA follows: TGTGCCAGTAATAGTGGTGGGACAGGGGTTTCCGGGGAGCTGTTTTTT. Translating gives CASNSGGTGVSGELFF. The chain joins TRBV19 to TRBJ2-2; 10 bases match TRBD1. Germline assignment: CDR1 LNHDA and CDR2 SQIVND (reference sequence). J was trimmed by 6 bases and V by 7 bases; bases with no gene match: 11. There are 16 residues in the CDR3.

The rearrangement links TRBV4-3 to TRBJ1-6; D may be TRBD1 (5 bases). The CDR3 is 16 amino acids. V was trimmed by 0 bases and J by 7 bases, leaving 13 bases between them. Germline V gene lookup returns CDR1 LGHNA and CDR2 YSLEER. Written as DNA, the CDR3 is TGCGCCAGCAGCCAAGATTCCGGGACTCCCAATTCACCCCTCCACTTT. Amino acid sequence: CASSQDSGTPNSPLHF.

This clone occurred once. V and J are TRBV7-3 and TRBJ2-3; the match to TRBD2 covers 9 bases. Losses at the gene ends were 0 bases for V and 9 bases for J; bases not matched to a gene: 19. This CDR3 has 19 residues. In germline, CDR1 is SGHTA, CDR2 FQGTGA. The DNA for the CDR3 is TGTGCCAGCAGCTTAACCCCCCCCCGCGGGGGGGCTTCCACGGGAACGCAGTATTTT. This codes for CASSLTPPRGGASTGTQYF.

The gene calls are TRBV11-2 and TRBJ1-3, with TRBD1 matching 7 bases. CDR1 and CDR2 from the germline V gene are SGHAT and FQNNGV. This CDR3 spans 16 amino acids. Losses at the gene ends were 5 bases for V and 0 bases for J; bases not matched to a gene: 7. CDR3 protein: CASSQNRGPSGNTIYF. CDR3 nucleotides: TGTGCCAGCAGCCAAAACAGGGGTCCCTCTGGAAACACCATATATTTT.

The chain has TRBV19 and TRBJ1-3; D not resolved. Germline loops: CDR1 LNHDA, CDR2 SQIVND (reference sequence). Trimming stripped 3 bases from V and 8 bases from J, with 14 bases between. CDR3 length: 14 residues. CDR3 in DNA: TGTGCCAGTAGTATTGCCAGGTTAACCGACACCATATATTTT. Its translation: CASSIARLTDTIYF.

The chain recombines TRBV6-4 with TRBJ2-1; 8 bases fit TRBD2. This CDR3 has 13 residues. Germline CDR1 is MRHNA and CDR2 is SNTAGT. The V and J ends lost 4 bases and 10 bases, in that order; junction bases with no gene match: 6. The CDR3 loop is CASSGSASGEQFF. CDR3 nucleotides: TGTGCCAGCAGTGGCTCCGCTAGCGGGGAGCAGTTCTTC.

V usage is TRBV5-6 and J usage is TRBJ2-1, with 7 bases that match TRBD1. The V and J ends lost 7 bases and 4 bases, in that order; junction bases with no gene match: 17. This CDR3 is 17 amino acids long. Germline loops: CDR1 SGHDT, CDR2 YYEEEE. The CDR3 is CASDPRSGTALYNEQFF. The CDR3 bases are TGTGCCAGCGACCCCCGCTCCGGGACAGCCCTTTACAATGAGCAGTTCTTC.

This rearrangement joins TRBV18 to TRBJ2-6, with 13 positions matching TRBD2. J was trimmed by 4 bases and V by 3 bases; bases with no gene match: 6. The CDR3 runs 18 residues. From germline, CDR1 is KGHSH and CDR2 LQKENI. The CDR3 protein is CASSPTSGGATGANVLTF. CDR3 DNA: TGTGCCAGCTCACCCACTAGCGGGGGGGCTACCGGGGCCAACGTCCTGACTTTC.

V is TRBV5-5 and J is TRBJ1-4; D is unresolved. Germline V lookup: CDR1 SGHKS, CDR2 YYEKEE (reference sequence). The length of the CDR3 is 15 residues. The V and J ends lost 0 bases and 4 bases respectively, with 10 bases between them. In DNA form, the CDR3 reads TGTGCCAGCAGCTTGGGGAGCTACAATAATGAAAAACTGTTTTTT. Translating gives CASSLGSYNNEKLFF.

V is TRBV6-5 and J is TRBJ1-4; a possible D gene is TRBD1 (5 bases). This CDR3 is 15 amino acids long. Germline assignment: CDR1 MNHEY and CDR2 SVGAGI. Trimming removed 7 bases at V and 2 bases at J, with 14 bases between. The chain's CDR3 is CASNQNGATNEKLFF. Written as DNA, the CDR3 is TGTGCCAGCAACCAAAATGGGGCGACTAATGAAAAACTGTTTTTT.

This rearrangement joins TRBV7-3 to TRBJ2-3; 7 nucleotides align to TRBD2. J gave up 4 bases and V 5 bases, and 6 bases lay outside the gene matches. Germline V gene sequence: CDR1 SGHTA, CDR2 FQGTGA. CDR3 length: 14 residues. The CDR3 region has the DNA TGTGCCAGCAGCCCCGGACTAGTCTCAGATACGCAGTATTTT. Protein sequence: CASSPGLVSDTQYF.

The CDR3 region is CASTRTSGGPGETQYF. The CDR3 region has the DNA TGTGCCAGTACCCGGACTAGCGGGGGGCCCGGGGAGACCCAGTACTTC. The V gene is TRBV19, the J gene TRBJ2-5; TRBD2 agrees at 14 bases. The CDR3 is made up of 16 amino acids. J was trimmed by 5 bases and V by 7 bases; bases with no gene match: 9. The germline V gene has CDR1 LNHDA and CDR2 SQIVND (reference sequence).

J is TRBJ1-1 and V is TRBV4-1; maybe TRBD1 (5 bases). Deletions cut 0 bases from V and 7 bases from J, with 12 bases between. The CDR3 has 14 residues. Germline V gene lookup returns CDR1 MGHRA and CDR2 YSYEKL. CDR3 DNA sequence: TGCGCCAGCAGCCAAGAGGCCGGGGGAGTTGAAGCTTTCTTT. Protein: CASSQEAGGVEAFF.